One sample yielded the 9 T cell receptor beta chains listed below, sequenced in a study of yellow fever vaccine responses in identical twins. TCRdb re-called the RT-PCR reads through MiXCR, storing one row per CDR3 protein. The sample includes approximately 33,000 distinct CDR3 sequences, about three fifths of them seen just once. The sequences come from T cells from blood (PBMCs), unsorted or a sorted subset (not recorded which), collected before or after yellow fever vaccination (not recorded which). Receptors were obtained from a woman younger than 35 who received the yellow fever vaccine.

The chain is built from TRBV15 and TRBJ2-5; D gene ambiguous. Germline CDR1 is LNHNV and CDR2 is YYDKDF (reference sequence). The CDR3 has 15 residues. Trimming removed 3 bases at V and 5 bases at J, with 16 bases between. Written as DNA, the CDR3 is TGTGCCACCAGCAGTTCCCTCGCACCCCGTGAGACCCAGTACTTC. Translation gives CATSSSLAPRETQYF.

This sequence joins TRBV2 and TRBJ1-2; D is ambiguous. The CDR3 has 14 residues. The V gene's germline CDR1 is SNHLY and CDR2 FYNNEI. V shed 3 bases and J shed 2 bases, with 10 bases lying between them. The CDR3 sequence: CASSDRAANYGYTF. CDR3 nucleotides: TGTGCCAGCAGTGATCGAGCGGCGAACTATGGCTACACCTTC.

The chain uses TRBV28 and TRBJ1-2, with D tentatively TRBD1 (6 bases). This CDR3 contains 13 residues. Per the germline V gene, CDR1 is MDHEN and CDR2 is SYDVKM. V was shortened by 3 bases and J by 6 bases, with 11 bases between the two germline ends. This chain's CDR3 is CASSLPGAHGYTF. The CDR3 DNA reads as TGTGCCAGCAGTTTGCCGGGGGCGCATGGCTACACCTTC.

J is TRBJ2-1 and V is TRBV7-6; D gene unclear. This CDR3 is built from 16 residues. With 0 bases removed from V and 2 bases from J, the gap between germline ends came to 11 bases. CDR1 is SGHVS and CDR2 is FNYEAQ in the germline V gene. CDR3 sequence (DNA): TGTGCCAGCAGCTTAGCGTCGTCGGGTGCCTACAATGAGCAGTTCTTC. Protein product: CASSLASSGAYNEQFF. Full variable domain (missing parts from reference TRBV7-6 and TRBJ2-1): GAGVSQSPRYKVTKRGQDVALRCDPISGHVSLYWYRQALGQGPEFLTYFNYEAQQDKSGLPNDRFSAERPEGSISTLTIQRTEQRDSAMYRCASSLASSGAYNEQFFGPGTRLTVL.

The chain recombines TRBV3-1 with TRBJ1-6; 9 bases agree with TRBD1. The CDR3 consists of 14 residues. CDR1 and CDR2 (germline): LGHDT, YNNKEL (reference sequence). With V trimmed by 3 bases and J by 11 bases, 5 bases remained unmatched. CDR3 residues: CASSQGQGTTPLHF. The CDR3 nucleotides are TGTGCCAGCAGCCAGGGACAGGGAACAACACCCCTCCACTTT.

This clonotype occurred a few times. The V gene is TRBV2, the J gene TRBJ1-1; TRBD1 is a possible D gene (5 bases). The V gene's germline CDR1 is SNHLY and CDR2 FYNNEI. The CDR3 has 14 residues. Trimming stripped 3 bases from V and 9 bases from J, with 17 bases between. The CDR3 nucleotides read TGTGCCAGCAGTGAGCAGGGTAATGCGGTGAAAGCTTTCTTT. As protein: CASSEQGNAVKAFF.

There are a few counts of this clonotype. This chain joins TRBV5-1 and TRBJ1-2; tentatively, D is TRBD1 (6 bases). Germline V lookup: CDR1 SGHRS, CDR2 YFSETQ. This CDR3 has 13 amino acids. V was trimmed by 2 bases and J by 2 bases, leaving 7 bases between them. In DNA, the CDR3 is TGCGCCAGCAGCTTAGACAGGAACTATGGCTACACCTTC. Translation gives CASSLDRNYGYTF.

V is TRBV7-8 and J is TRBJ1-4; maybe TRBD1 (5 bases). The CDR3 contains 13 residues. CDR1 SGHVS and CDR2 FQNEAQ come from the germline V gene. Trimming shortened V by 1 base and J by 7 bases, and 7 bases separated the two germline ends. Written as DNA, the CDR3 is TGTGCCAGCAGCTTAGTTCAGGGTGAAAAACTGTTTTTT. Its protein product is CASSLVQGEKLFF.

V gene TRBV11-1 combines with J gene TRBJ2-7; no clear D. There are 12 residues in the CDR3. Germline CDR1 is SGHAT and CDR2 is FQDESV (reference sequence). V was pared by 6 bases and J by 4 bases, with 10 bases between. The CDR3 region is CASSMTYYEQYF. The CDR3 DNA follows: TGTGCCAGCAGTATGACTTATTACGAGCAGTACTTC.